This T cell receptor (beta chain) emerged from a study of regulatory T cells in long-lasting Graves disease. This clonotype was counted at least ten times. Documented time point: newly diagnosed GD, antithyroid drugs for less than 3 months. With RNA extracted from PBMCs as input, the TCR library was made. The germline V and J ends were trimmed by 4 bases and 7 bases, with 10 bases remaining between them. The CDR3 totals 12 residues. The germline V gene encodes CDR1 SGHTA and CDR2 FQGNSA. Arm-PCR of CDR3 regions and iRepertoire HTBI primers were the basis on which TCR beta libraries were built. TCRdb itself ran the multiplex PCR reads through MiXCR, one entry per CDR3 protein. The sample has 350,000 to 500,000 distinct CDR3 sequences, 14% seen once. These same data were also listed under a study on T cells in Graves' hyperthyroidism and ophthalmopathy.

Sequenced here: peripheral blood mononuclear cells (PBMCs), sampled at new diagnosis, from a patient treated with antithyroid drugs. The clonotype originates from a woman in her forties or fifties with Graves disease. The chain carries TRBV7-2 and TRBJ2-5; D might be TRBD1 (6 bases). For the CDR3, the DNA is TGTGCCAGCAGCTCCCTGGGGGCGACCCAGTACTTC. It codes for CASSSLGATQYF. Full variable domain (rest looked up from reference TRBV7-2 and TRBJ2-5): GAGVSQSPSNKVTEKGKDVELRCDPISGHTALYWYRQSLGQGLEFLIYFQGNSAPDKSGLPSDRFSAERTGGSVSTLTIQRTQQEDSAVYLCASSSLGATQYFGPGTRLLVL.